This T cell receptor (beta chain) was retrieved from a study of CXCR3-negative and CXCR3-positive naive CD8 T cells. Whole-study results and caveats: Naive CXCR3-positive cells had TRB CDR3s more hydrophobic than those of CXCR3-negative naive cells. Naive subsets did not differ in surface CD5, and TRB CDR3 properties served to infer TCR strength.

By phenotype, naive CD8+ T cells were CD45RO-CCR7+CD27+CD95-. For this clonotype: Its antigen is not identified.

The CDR3 is made up of 11 amino acids. In germline, CDR1 is SQVTM, CDR2 ANQGSEA. Carrying UMI labels, the TRB cDNA libraries were prepared through 5' RACE. TCRdb derives one entry per CDR3 protein from the 5' RACE reads, leaving out DNA. This sample's table reports some 150,000 distinct CDR3 sequences. Sequencing was carried out using naive CXCR3+ CD8+ T cells from blood. Stated subset: CD45RO-CCR7+CD27+CD95- naive CD8+ T cells expressing CXCR3 (TNR3+). The chain links TRBV29-1 to TRBJ2-2. The sequence derives from a human donor in good health. Some clones in this sample may be carry-over from other donors' samples. The CDR3 here is CSVRVIGELFF.